The rows below give T cell receptor beta chains drawn from one sample of a study of regulatory T cells in long-lasting Graves disease. TCRdb ran MiXCR on the multiplex PCR reads and lists one entry per CDR3 protein. The data hold some 370,000 distinct CDR3 sequences, with less than 25% observed a single time. The sequenced sample was peripheral blood mononuclear cells (PBMCs), obtained when the disease was refractory, from a patient treated with antithyroid drugs. These TCRs come from a female donor with Graves disease. Each CDR3 is given with its conserved first and last residue. Each record gives: J gene, V gene, CDR3 protein.

j_call: TRBJ2-2
v_call: TRBV7-2
cdr3_aa: CASSFPPTANIGELFF

j_call: TRBJ1-2
v_call: TRBV20-1
cdr3_aa: CSATTGFDYGYTF

j_call: TRBJ2-2
v_call: TRBV7-2
cdr3_aa: CASSLGVNTGELFF

j_call: TRBJ2-7
v_call: TRBV10-1
cdr3_aa: CASSEVASGISEQYF

j_call: TRBJ2-5
v_call: TRBV10-3
cdr3_aa: CAISESAREETQYF

j_call: TRBJ1-1
v_call: TRBV13
cdr3_aa: CASSLTTGLGAFF

j_call: TRBJ1-2
v_call: TRBV7-2
cdr3_aa: CASSLVWRGLGYTF

j_call: TRBJ2-7
v_call: TRBV6-2/TRBV6-3
cdr3_aa: CASSYSGTGGEQYF

j_call: TRBJ2-7
v_call: TRBV7-2
cdr3_aa: CASSPLGSYEQYF

j_call: TRBJ2-7
v_call: TRBV3-1
cdr3_aa: CASSQDDGSYEQYF

j_call: TRBJ2-7
v_call: TRBV12-3/TRBV12-4
cdr3_aa: CASRQTPSSYEQYF

j_call: TRBJ2-7
v_call: TRBV5-4
cdr3_aa: CASSLQGRVFEQYF

j_call: TRBJ2-5
v_call: TRBV15
cdr3_aa: CATSRDLTGDGETQYF

j_call: TRBJ2-7
v_call: TRBV12-3/TRBV12-4
cdr3_aa: CASSRDHDSWQYF

j_call: TRBJ1-3
v_call: TRBV30
cdr3_aa: CASQDRFSGNTIYF

j_call: TRBJ1-1
v_call: TRBV20-1
cdr3_aa: CSATQWEGTEAFF